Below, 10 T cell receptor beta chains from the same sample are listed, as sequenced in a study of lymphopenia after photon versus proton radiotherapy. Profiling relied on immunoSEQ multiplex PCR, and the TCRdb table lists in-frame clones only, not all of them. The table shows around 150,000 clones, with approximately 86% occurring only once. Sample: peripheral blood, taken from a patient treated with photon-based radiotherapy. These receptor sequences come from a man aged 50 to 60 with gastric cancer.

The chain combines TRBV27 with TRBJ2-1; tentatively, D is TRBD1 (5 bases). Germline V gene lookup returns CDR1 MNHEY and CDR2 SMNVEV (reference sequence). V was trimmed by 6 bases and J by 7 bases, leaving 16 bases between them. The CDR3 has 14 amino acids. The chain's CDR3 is CASRFGQGINEQFF. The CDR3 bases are TGTGCCAGCAGGTTCGGGCAGGGTATAAATGAGCAGTTCTTC.

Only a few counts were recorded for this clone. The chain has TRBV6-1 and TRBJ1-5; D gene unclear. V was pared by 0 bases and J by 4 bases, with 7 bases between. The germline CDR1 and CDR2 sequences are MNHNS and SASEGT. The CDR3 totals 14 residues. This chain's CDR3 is CASSEAAGNQPQHF. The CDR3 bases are TGTGCCAGCAGTGAAGCGGCAGGTAATCAGCCCCAGCATTTT.

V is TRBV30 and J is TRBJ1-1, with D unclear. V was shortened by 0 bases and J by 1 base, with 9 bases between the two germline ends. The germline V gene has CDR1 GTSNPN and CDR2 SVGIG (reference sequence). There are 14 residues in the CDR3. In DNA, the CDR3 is TGTGCCTGGAGTGTATTCGGCCCGAACACTGAAGCTTTCTTT. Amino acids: CAWSVFGPNTEAFF. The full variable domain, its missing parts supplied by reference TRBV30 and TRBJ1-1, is SQTIHQWPATLVQPVGSPLSLECTVEGTSNPNLYWYRQAAGRGLQLLFYSVGIGQISSEVPQNLSASRPQDRQFILSSKKLLLSDSGFYLCAWSVFGPNTEAFFGQGTRLTVV.

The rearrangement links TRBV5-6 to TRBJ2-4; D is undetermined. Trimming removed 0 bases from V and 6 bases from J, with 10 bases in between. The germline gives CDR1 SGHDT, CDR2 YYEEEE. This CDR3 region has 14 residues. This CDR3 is CASSLGGGLNIQYF. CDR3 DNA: TGTGCCAGCAGCTTGGGCGGTGGCCTAAACATTCAGTACTTC.

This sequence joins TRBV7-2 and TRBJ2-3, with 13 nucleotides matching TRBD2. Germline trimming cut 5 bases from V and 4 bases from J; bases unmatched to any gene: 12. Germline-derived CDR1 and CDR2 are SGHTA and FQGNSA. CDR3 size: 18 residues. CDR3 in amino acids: CASSQPGLAGLFADTQYF. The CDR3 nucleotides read TGTGCCAGCAGCCAACCGGGACTAGCGGGACTATTCGCAGATACGCAGTATTTT.

CDR3 loop: CASRLPTENTEAFF. The CDR3 DNA is TGCGCCAGCAGACTCCCAACGGAGAACACTGAAGCTTTCTTT. The gene calls are TRBV5-1 and TRBJ1-1, with D unclear. The CDR3 has 14 residues. The germline V and J ends were trimmed by 5 bases and 1 base, with 12 bases remaining between them. CDR1 and CDR2 from the germline V gene are SGHRS and YFSETQ.

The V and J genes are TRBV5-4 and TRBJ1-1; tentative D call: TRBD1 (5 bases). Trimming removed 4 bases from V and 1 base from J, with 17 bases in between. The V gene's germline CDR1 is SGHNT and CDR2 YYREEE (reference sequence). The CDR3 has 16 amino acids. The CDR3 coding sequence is TGTGCCAGCAGCCCGGAGGCAGGGCGGTCGAACACTGAAGCTTTCTTT. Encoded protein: CASSPEAGRSNTEAFF.

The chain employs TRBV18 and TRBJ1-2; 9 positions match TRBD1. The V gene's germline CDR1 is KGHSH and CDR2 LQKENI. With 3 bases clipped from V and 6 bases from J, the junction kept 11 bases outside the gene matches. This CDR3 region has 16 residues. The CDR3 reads CASSPQKQGAGDGYTF. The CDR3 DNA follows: TGTGCCAGCTCACCCCAAAAACAGGGGGCAGGGGATGGCTACACCTTC. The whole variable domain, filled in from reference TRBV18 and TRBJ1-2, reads NAGVMQNPRHLVRRRGQEARLRCSPMKGHSHVYWYRQLPEEGLKFMVYLQKENIIDESGMPKERFSAEFPKEGPSILRIQQVVRGDSAAYFCASSPQKQGAGDGYTFGSGTRLTVV.

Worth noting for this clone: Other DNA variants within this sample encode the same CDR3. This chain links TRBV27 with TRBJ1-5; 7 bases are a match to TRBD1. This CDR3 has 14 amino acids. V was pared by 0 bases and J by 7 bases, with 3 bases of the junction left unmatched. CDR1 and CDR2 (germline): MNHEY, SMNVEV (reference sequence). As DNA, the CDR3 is TGTGCCAGCAGTTTATCGGACAGGCGGCAGCCCCAGCATTTT. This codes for CASSLSDRRQPQHF.

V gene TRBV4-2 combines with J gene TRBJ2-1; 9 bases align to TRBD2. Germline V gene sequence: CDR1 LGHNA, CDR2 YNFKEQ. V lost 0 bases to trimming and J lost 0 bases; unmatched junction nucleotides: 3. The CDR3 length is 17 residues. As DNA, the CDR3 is TGTGCCAGCAGCCAAGAGGCTAGCGGGGTCTCCTACAATGAGCAGTTCTTC. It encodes CASSQEASGVSYNEQFF.